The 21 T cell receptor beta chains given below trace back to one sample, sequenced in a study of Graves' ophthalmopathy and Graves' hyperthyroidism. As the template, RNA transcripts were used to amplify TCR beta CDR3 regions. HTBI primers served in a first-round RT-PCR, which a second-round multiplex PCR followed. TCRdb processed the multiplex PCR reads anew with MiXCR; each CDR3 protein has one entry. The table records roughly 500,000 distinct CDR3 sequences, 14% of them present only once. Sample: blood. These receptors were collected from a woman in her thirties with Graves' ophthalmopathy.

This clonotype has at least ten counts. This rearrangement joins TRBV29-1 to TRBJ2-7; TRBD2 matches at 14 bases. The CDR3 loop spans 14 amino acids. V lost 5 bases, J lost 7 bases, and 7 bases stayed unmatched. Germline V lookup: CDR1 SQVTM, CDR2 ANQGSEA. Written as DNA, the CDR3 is TGCAGCGTTAGGGGGACTAGCGGGAGTCGGGAGCAGTACTTC. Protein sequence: CSVRGTSGSREQYF.

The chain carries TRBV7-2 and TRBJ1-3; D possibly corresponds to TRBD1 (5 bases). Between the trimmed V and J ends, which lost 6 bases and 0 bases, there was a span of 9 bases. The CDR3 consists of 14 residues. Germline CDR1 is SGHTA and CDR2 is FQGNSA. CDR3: CASSRDHSGNTIYF. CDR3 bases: TGTGCCAGCAGTAGGGACCACTCTGGAAACACCATATATTTT.

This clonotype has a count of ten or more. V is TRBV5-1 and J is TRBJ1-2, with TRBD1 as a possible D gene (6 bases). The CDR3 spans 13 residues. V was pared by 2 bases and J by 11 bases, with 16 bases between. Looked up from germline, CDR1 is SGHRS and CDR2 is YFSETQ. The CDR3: CASSFDRLGWYTF. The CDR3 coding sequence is TGCGCCAGCAGCTTCGACAGGCTTGGTTGGTACACCTTC.

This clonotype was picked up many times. The CDR3 loop reads CASSPGDPFEQYF. CDR3 nucleotide sequence: TGTGCCAGCTCACCGGGGGACCCCTTCGAGCAGTACTTC. The rearrangement links TRBV18 to TRBJ2-7, with D tentatively TRBD1 or TRBD2 (5 bases each). The germline V and J ends were trimmed by 3 bases and 6 bases, with 12 bases remaining between them. Looked up from germline, CDR1 is KGHSH and CDR2 is LQKENI. This CDR3 comprises 13 residues.

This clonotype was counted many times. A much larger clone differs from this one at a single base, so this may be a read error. CDR3 amino acids: CVSSLAGEGLYGYTF. The CDR3 bases are TGTGTCAGCAGTTTAGCTGGGGAAGGGCTATATGGCTACACCTTC. The chain joins TRBV12-3 or TRBV12-4 to TRBJ1-2; D not resolved. This CDR3 is built from 15 residues.

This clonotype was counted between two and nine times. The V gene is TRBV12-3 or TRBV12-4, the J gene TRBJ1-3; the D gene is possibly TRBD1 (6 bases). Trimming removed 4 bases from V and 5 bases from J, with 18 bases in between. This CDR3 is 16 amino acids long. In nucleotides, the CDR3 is TGTGCCAGCAGTTCTCAGGGGAGCGCCAGAAGAAACACCATATATTTT. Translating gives CASSSQGSARRNTIYF.

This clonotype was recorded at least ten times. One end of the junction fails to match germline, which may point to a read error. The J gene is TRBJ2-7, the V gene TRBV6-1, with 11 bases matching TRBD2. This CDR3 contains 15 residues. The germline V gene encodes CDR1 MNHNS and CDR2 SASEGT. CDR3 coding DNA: TGTACCAGCAGATTGGGACTAGCGGTAACCTACGAGCAGTACTTC. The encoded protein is CTSRLGLAVTYEQYF.

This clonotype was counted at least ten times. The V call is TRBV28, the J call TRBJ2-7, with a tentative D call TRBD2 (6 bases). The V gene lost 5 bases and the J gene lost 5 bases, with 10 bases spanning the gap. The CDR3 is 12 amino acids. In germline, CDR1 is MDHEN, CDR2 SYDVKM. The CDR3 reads CASSRTIHEQYF. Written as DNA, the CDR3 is TGTGCCAGCAGTAGGACTATCCACGAGCAGTACTTC.

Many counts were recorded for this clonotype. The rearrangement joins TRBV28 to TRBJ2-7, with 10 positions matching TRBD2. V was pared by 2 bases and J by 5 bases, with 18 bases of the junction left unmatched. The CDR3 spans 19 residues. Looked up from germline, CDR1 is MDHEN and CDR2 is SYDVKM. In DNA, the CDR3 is TGTGCCAGCAGTTTAGGGGCGCTAGCGGGAGCCCCTTACCGTCACGAGCAGTACTTC. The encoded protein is CASSLGALAGAPYRHEQYF.

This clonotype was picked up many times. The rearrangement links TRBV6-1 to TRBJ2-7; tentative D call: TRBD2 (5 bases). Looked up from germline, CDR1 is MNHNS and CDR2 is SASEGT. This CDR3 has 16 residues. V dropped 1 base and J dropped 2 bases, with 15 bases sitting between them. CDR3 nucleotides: TGTGCCAGCAGTGAAGGAGGAGGATTCATGCCCTACGAGCAGTACTTC. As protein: CASSEGGGFMPYEQYF.

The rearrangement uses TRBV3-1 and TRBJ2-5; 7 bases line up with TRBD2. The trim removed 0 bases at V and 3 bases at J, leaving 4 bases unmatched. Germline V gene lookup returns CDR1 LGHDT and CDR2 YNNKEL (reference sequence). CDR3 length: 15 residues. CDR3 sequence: CASSQDGLAEETQYF. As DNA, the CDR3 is TGTGCCAGCAGCCAAGATGGGCTAGCGGAAGAGACCCAGTACTTC.

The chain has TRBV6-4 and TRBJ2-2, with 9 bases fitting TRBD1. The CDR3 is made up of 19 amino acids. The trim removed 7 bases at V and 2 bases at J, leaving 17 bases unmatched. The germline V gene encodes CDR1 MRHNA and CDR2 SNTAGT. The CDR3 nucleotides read TGTGCCAGCACCTTCCGGGACAGGGCCCTCCACCTAAACACCGGGGAGCTGTTTTTT. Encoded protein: CASTFRDRALHLNTGELFF.

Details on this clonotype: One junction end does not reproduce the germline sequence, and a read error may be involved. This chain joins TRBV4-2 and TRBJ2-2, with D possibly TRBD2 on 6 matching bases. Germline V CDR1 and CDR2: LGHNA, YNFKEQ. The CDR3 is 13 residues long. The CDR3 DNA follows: TGTGCCAGCAGCCAAGATAAGGGCGGGGAGCTGTTGTTT. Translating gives CASSQDKGGELLF.

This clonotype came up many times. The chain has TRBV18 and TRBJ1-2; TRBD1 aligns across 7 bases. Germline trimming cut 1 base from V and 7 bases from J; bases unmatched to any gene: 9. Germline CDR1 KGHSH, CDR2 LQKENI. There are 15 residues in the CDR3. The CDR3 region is CASSPQGAVVSGYTF. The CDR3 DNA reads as TGTGCCAGCTCACCACAGGGGGCTGTTGTCAGTGGCTACACCTTC.

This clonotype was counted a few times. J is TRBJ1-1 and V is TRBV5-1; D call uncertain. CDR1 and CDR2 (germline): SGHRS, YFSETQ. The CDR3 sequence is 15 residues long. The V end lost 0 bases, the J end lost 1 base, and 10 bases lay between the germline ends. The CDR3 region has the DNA TGCGCCAGCAGCTTGGTTGCAAGGAAGAACACTGAAGCTTTCTTT. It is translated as CASSLVARKNTEAFF.

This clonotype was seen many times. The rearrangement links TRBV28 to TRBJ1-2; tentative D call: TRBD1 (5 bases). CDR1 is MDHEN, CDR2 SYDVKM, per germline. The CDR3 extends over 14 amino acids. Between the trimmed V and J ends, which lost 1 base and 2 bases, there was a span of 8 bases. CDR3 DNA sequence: TGTGCCAGCAGTTTATCCAGGGTCAACTATGGCTACACCTTC. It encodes CASSLSRVNYGYTF.

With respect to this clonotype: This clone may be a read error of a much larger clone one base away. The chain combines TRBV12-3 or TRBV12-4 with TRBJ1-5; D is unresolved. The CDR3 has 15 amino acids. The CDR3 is CASCLGNRREQPQHF. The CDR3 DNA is TGTGCCAGCTGTTTAGGAAACCGGCGGGAACAGCCCCAGCATTTT.

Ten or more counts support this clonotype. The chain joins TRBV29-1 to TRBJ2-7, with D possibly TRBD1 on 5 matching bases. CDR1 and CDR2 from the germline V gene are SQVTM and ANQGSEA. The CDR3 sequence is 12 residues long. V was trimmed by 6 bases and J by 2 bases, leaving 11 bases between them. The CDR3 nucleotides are TGCAGCGTAGACAGATCTCCCTACGAGCAGTACTTC. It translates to CSVDRSPYEQYF.

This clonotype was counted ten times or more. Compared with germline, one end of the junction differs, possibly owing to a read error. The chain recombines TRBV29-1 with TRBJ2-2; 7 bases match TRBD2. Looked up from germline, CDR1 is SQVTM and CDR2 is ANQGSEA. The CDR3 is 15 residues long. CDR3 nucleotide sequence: TGCAGCGTTGAAGGCGTTAGCGGGCCAACCGGAGAGCTGTTTTTT. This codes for CSVEGVSGPTGELFF.

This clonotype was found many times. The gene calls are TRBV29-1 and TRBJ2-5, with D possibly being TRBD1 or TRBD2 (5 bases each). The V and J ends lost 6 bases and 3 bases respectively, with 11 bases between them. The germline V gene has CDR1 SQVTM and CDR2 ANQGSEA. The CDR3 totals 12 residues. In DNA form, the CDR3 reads TGCAGCGTCGGGACCTTCAAAGAGACCCAGTACTTC. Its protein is CSVGTFKETQYF.

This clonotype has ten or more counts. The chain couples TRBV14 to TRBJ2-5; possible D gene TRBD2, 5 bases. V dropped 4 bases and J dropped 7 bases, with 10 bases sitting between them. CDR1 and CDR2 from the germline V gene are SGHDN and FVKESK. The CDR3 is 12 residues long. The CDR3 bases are TGTGCCAGCAGCCCCCCTGCGGGGACCCAGTACTTC. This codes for CASSPPAGTQYF.